The present TCR beta chain was sequenced within a study of control samples from healthy donors and cancer patients (dated by TCRdb to 2018 to 2021). Turning to this clone: No antigen is known for it. There are no base qualities to consult, and no much larger clone falls within one base.

Per the germline V gene (reference sequence), MNHNY is the CDR1 and SVGAGI is the CDR2. The CDR3 starts with the cysteine, ends with the phenylalanine, and has 14 residues. Just the 42-base CDR3 DNA is kept, in frame starting at base 1. V and J are trimmed by 5 bases and 5 bases, and the gene matches miss 4 bases of the junction. The library was prepared using the immunoSEQ multiplex PCR assay. TCRdb provides this immuneACCESS table in a form limited to in-frame rearrangements. Some clones are lacking; in checked studies, under half of them reflect an unresolved V gene, and why the rest are absent is not known. This sample comprises more than 110,000 clones, about nine tenths of them detected only once. The ten top clones hold 11% of the sample.

This TCR derives from a man aged 25-45 years in good health. Recombination connected TRBV6-6 to TRBJ1-5; TRBD1 lines up with 9 middle nucleotides. The sequenced sample was blood. The DNA sequence is as follows: TGTGCCAGCAGTCCTGGACAGGGGTATCAGCCCCAGCATTTT. Its product reads: CASSPGQGYQPQHF.